This is a list of T cell receptor beta chains from one sample in a study of CD8 T cells in ankylosing spondylitis. MiXCR, run by TCRdb on the 5' RACE reads, gives a single entry per CDR3 protein. The sample comprises approximately 300,000 distinct CDR3 sequences, less than 9.5% of which are singletons, and about 14% rests with the top ten. Sequenced sample: blood, either unsorted or a sorted T cell fraction (not recorded which). The receptors shown here come from a male donor with ankylosing spondylitis. Each CDR3 is given with its conserved first and last residue. D genes are given only for firm matches. Clone size is not always given. Where it is, it says once, few, many or a class for expanded clones.

d_call	v_call	clone_size	j_call	cdr3_aa	cdr3_nt
.	TRBV12-3/TRBV12-4	.	TRBJ2-1	CASSFRTVYNEQFF	TGTGCCAGCAGTTTCCGGACAGTCTACAATGAGCAGTTCTTC
.	TRBV29-1	.	TRBJ2-1	CSVDSRRGTYNEQFF	TGCAGCGTTGACAGCCGGAGGGGGACCTACAATGAGCAGTTCTTC
TRBD2	TRBV5-1	.	TRBJ2-5	CASSLFGAGGETQYF	TGCGCCAGCAGCTTGTTTGGAGCGGGAGGAGAGACCCAGTACTTC
.	TRBV24-1	many	TRBJ1-4	CATSDPRGQGNEKLFF	TGTGCCACCAGTGATCCTCGAGGGCAGGGAAATGAAAAACTGTTTTTT
.	TRBV3-1	many	TRBJ1-4	CASSHLDGALFF	TGTGCCAGCAGCCACTTGGACGGAGCCCTGTTTTTT
TRBD1	TRBV25-1	few	TRBJ1-2	CASSESLTGAYGYTF	TGTGCCAGCAGTGAATCCCTTACAGGGGCTTATGGCTACACCTTC
TRBD2	TRBV7-2	.	TRBJ2-1	CASSLAQGGDYPDYNEQFF	TGTGCCAGCAGCTTAGCGCAGGGCGGGGACTACCCGGACTACAATGAGCAGTTCTTC
TRBD2	TRBV5-1	.	TRBJ2-2	CASSLASSGNTGELFF	TGCGCCAGCAGCTTGGCCTCTAGCGGAAACACCGGGGAGCTGTTTTTT
.	TRBV5-1	few	TRBJ2-1	CASSKEEINEQFF	TGCGCCAGCAGCAAGGAAGAGATCAATGAGCAGTTCTTC
.	TRBV20-1	few	TRBJ2-3	CSAAGSNTQYF	TGCAGTGCAGCCGGTTCGAATACGCAGTATTTT
.	TRBV7-3	few	TRBJ2-1	CASSIGNEQFF	TGTGCCAGCAGCATCGGGAATGAGCAGTTCTTC
.	TRBV15	few	TRBJ2-2	CATSRDGSANTGELFF	TGTGCCACCAGCAGAGATGGTAGTGCTAACACCGGGGAGCTGTTTTTT
.	TRBV7-9	many	TRBJ2-3	CASSLVQSADTQYF	TGTGCCAGCAGCTTGGTCCAGTCGGCAGATACGCAGTATTTT
.	TRBV28	few	TRBJ1-5	CASREVGVGSNQPQHF	TGTGCCAGCAGAGAAGTTGGGGTCGGTAGCAATCAGCCCCAGCATTTT
TRBD2	TRBV11-2	.	TRBJ2-5	CASSSPQGRGRARETQYF	TGTGCCAGCAGCTCACCTCAGGGCCGCGGGAGGGCTCGTGAGACCCAGTACTTC
.	TRBV14	.	TRBJ1-1	CASSQDFGRLNTEAFF	TGTGCCAGCAGCCAAGATTTTGGTCGGTTGAACACTGAAGCTTTCTTT
.	TRBV29-1	few	TRBJ2-1	CSVDGQSVYNEQFF	TGCAGCGTTGATGGACAGTCGGTTTACAATGAGCAGTTCTTC
TRBD1	TRBV9	.	TRBJ2-5	CASSSGGQGEGETQYF	TGTGCCAGCAGCTCAGGCGGACAGGGGGAGGGAGAGACCCAGTACTTC
.	TRBV20-1	.	TRBJ1-4	CSAMITTNEKLFF	TGCAGTGCTATGATCACAACTAATGAAAAACTGTTTTTT
.	TRBV27	many	TRBJ2-1	CASSRNSYNEQFF	TGTGCCAGCAGCCGTAACTCCTACAATGAGCAGTTCTTC
TRBD2	TRBV28	many	TRBJ2-7	CASATSASSYEQYF	TGTGCCAGCGCCACTAGCGCGAGCTCCTACGAGCAGTACTTC
TRBD2	TRBV4-1	few	TRBJ2-7	CASRKLAGVYEQYF	TGCGCCAGCAGGAAACTAGCGGGGGTCTACGAGCAGTACTTC
TRBD2	TRBV11-3	.	TRBJ2-2	CASSSSGSATGELFF	TGTGCCAGCAGCTCCAGCGGGAGCGCGACCGGGGAGCTGTTTTTT
.	TRBV11-3	.	TRBJ2-2	CASSLVSGHGTGELFF	TGTGCCAGCAGCTTAGTGTCAGGGCACGGCACCGGGGAGCTGTTTTTT
.	TRBV7-2	.	TRBJ2-1	CASSLAGGVYNEQFF	TGTGCCAGCAGCTTAGCGGGCGGGGTCTACAATGAGCAGTTCTTC
.	TRBV7-6	few	TRBJ2-5	CASSKRGQETQYF	TGTGCCAGCAGCAAAAGGGGCCAAGAGACCCAGTACTTC
.	TRBV6-5	.	TRBJ1-3	CASSYSESGNTIYF	TGTGCCAGCAGTTACTCTGAATCTGGAAACACCATATATTTT
.	TRBV29-1	few	TRBJ2-7	CSVGLVSSYEQYF	TGCAGCGTTGGACTAGTCAGCTCCTACGAGCAGTACTTC
TRBD2	TRBV13	.	TRBJ2-3	CASSPRLAGESTDTQYF	TGTGCCAGCAGCCCCCGGCTAGCGGGAGAGAGCACAGATACGCAGTATTTT
.	TRBV20-1	few	TRBJ2-1	CSATRGNYNEQFF	TGCAGTGCCACTCGCGGGAACTACAATGAGCAGTTCTTC
.	TRBV2	.	TRBJ2-2	CASSVTDGELFF	TGTGCCAGCAGTGTGACAGATGGGGAGCTGTTTTTT
.	TRBV28	.	TRBJ2-7	CASSLYQVPHEQYF	TGTGCCAGCAGTTTATATCAGGTTCCCCACGAGCAGTACTTC